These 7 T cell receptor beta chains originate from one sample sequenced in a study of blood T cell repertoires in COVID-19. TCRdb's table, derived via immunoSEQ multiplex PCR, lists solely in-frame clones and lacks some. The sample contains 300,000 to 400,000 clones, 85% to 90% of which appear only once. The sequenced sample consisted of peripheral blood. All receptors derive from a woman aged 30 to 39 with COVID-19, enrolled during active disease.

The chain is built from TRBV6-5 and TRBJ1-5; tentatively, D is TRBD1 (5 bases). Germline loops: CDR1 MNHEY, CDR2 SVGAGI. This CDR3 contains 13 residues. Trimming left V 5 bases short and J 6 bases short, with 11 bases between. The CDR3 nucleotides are TGTGCCAGCAGTAATCAGGGTGCTCAGCCCCAGCATTTT. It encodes CASSNQGAQPQHF.

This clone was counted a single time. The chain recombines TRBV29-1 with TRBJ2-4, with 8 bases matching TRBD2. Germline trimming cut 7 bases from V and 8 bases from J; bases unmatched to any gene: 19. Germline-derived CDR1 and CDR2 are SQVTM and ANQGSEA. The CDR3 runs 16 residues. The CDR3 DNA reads TGCAGCGCAAGGGGTCCGTCTAGCGGGCTAGTAGACATTCAGTACTTC. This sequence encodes CSARGPSSGLVDIQYF.

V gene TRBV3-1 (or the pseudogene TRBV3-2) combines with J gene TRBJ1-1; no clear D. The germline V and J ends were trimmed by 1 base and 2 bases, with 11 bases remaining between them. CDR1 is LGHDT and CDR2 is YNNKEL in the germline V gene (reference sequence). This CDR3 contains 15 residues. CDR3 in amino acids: CASSQGWTQNTEAFF. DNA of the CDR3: TGTGCCAGCAGCCAAGGTTGGACTCAAAACACTGAAGCTTTCTTT.

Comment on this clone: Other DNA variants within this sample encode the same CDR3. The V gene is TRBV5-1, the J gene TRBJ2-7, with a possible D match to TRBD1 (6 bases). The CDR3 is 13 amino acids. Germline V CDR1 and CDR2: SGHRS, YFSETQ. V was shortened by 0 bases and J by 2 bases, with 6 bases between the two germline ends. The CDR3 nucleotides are TGCGCCAGCAGCTTGGAGGGGGCCTACGAGCAGTACTTC. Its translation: CASSLEGAYEQYF.

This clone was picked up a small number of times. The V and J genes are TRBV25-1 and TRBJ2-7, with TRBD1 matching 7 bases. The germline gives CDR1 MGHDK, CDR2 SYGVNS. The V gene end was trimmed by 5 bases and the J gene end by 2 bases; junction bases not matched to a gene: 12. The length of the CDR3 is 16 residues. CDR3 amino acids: CASSQLGTAPAYEQYF. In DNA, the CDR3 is TGTGCCAGCAGTCAGTTGGGGACAGCGCCAGCCTACGAGCAGTACTTC.

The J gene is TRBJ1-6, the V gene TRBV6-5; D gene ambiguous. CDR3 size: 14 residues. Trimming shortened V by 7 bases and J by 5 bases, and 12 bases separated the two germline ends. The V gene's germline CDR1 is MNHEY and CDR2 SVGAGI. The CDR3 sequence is CASNYGSNNSPLHF. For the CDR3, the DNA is TGTGCCAGCAACTACGGTTCCAATAATTCACCCCTCCACTTT.

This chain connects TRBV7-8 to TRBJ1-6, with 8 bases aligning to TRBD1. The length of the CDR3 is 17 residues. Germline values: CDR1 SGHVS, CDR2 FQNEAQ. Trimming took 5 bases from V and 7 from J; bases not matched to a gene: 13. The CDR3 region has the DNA TGTGCCAGCAGCATCCTTACAGGGGGAAGCTTAAATTCACCCCTCCACTTT. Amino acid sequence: CASSILTGGSLNSPLHF.